This passage covers 2 T cell receptor beta chains from one sample sequenced in a study of Graves' ophthalmopathy and Graves' hyperthyroidism. RNA transcripts provided the template for amplifying TCR beta CDR3 regions. HTBI-primed RT-PCR formed the first round, and a multiplex PCR formed the second. TCRdb used MiXCR to reprocess the multiplex PCR reads, holding one entry per CDR3 protein. The data show 650,000 to 800,000 distinct CDR3 sequences, about two fifths seen once. The sequenced sample was peripheral blood. The receptors come from an adult man with Graves' ophthalmopathy.

The chain joins TRBV29-1 to TRBJ1-2; TRBD1 might be the D (5 bases). Germline CDR1 reads SQVTM; CDR2 reads ANQGSEA. The CDR3 spans 12 residues. Trimming took off 5 bases at V and 8 bases at J, with 15 bases between the two ends. The chain's CDR3 is CSVRLQGGGYTF. The CDR3 region has the DNA TGCAGCGTTCGTTTGCAGGGAGGCGGCTACACCTTC.

This clonotype is a singleton in its sample. V is TRBV29-1 and J is TRBJ1-2, with D possibly matching TRBD1 (5 bases). V was trimmed by 8 bases and J by 6 bases, leaving 10 bases between them. Germline assignment: CDR1 SQVTM and CDR2 ANQGSEA. The CDR3 runs to 10 residues. The CDR3 DNA is TGCAGCTTGGGGGGACATGGCTACACCTTC. As protein: CSLGGHGYTF.